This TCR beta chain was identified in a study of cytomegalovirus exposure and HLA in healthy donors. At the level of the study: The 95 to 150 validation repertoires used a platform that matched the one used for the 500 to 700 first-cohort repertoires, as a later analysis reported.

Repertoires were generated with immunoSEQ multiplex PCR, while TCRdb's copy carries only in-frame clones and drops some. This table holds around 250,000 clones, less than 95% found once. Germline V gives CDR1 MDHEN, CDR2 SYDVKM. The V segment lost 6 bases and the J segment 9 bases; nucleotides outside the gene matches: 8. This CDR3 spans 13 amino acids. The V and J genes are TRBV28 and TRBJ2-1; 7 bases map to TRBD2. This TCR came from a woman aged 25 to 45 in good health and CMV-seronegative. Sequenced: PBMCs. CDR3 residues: CASRSRLAGEQFF. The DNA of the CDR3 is TGTGCCAGCAGATCACGACTAGCTGGTGAGCAGTTCTTC.